Here is one T cell receptor beta chain with its context. Its antigen is unidentified. This specimen comes from a study of beta chain features in type 1 diabetes. Germline-derived CDR1 and CDR2 are KGHSH and LQKENI. V gave up 3 bases and J gave up 7 bases, with 19 bases separating them. The CDR3 consists of 16 residues. The study's findings and limits: TCRB CDR3s were moderately but significantly shorter in Type 1 diabetes patients in all four CD4+ subsets.

Populations isolated by sorting all had purity greater than 95%. Expressed TCRB transcripts were sequenced because the entire RNA isolate underwent reverse transcription. Assay used: immunoSEQ multiplex PCR; TCRdb lists only in-frame clones, some missing. The sample includes roughly 60,000 clones, roughly 60% of them seen just once. Source material: Tregs from blood. The rearrangement joins TRBV18 to TRBJ2-4, with a possible D match to TRBD2 (6 bases). This TCR derives from a woman aged 18 to 35 in good health. In DNA form, the CDR3 reads TGTGCCAGCTCACCCTCAGACACTAACCGGGGGAACATTCAGTACTTC. Translating it yields CASSPSDTNRGNIQYF.